This TCR beta chain was observed in a study of vaccination effects on CD4 cells after COVID-19. Across the study: Pools of viral peptides were used by the ViraFEST assay to expand antigen-specific CD4+ T cells ahead of sequencing.

Generated by immunoSEQ multiplex PCR, the TCRdb table keeps only in-frame clones and is missing some. The repertoire holds roughly 35,000 clones, with around 72% as singletons. This CDR3 has 13 residues. The V gene's germline CDR1 is MDHEN and CDR2 SYDVKM. V lost 6 bases and J 1 base, leaving 6 bases between the germline ends. At the end of about 9 days of culture, CD4+ T cells were isolated. SARS-CoV-2 infection was confirmed by PCR in the person between March and December 2020. Vaccine administered to participants consisted of two doses of either BNT162b2 or mRNA-1273. In the cultures, half the medium was exchanged for IL-2 medium on days 3 and 7. About this clone itself: Its specificity is not known.

Notes on the study in general: Only a few convalescent patients and no early post-infection timepoints featured in the study.

The clonotype comes from a human donor who had a prior SARS-CoV-2 infection. The chain is built from TRBV28 and TRBJ2-2; no clear D. The material sequenced was CD4+ T cells from PBMCs cultured without peptide, taken after COVID-19 vaccination. CDR3 DNA: TGTGCCAGCAGCGTAATGAACACCGGGGAGCTGTTTTTT. Residues: CASSVMNTGELFF.